The 13 T cell receptor beta chains reported below all come from one sample, sequenced in a study of blood T cell repertoires in COVID-19. Sequenced by immunoSEQ multiplex PCR; TCRdb stores in-frame clones only, minus some. This repertoire shows about 190,000 clones, about 90% found once; its top ten account for less than 0.7%. The sequencing sample was made of peripheral blood. The receptors here all came from a man between 50 and 59 years old with acute or convalescent COVID-19.

The chain recombines TRBV6-2 or TRBV6-3 with TRBJ1-5; possibly TRBD1 for D (5 bases). Germline V CDR1 and CDR2: MNHEY, SVGEGT. V shed 5 bases and J shed 3 bases, with 11 bases lying between them. CDR3 length: 14 residues. The CDR3 protein is CASSSYRNNQPQHF. CDR3 nucleotide sequence: TGTGCCAGCAGTAGTTACAGGAACAATCAGCCCCAGCATTTT.

J is TRBJ2-7 and V is TRBV2, with D possibly TRBD2 on 6 matching bases. Per germline, CDR1 SNHLY and CDR2 FYNNEI. There are 14 residues in the CDR3. The V end lost 7 bases, the J end lost 0 bases, and 13 bases lay between the germline ends. CDR3 region: CASTQTSSSYEQYF. The CDR3 DNA follows: TGTGCCAGCACCCAGACTAGTAGCTCCTACGAGCAGTACTTC.

This chain links TRBV9 with TRBJ2-1; TRBD2 agrees at 12 bases. Germline CDR1 and CDR2: SGDLS and YYNGEE. V dropped 8 bases and J dropped 7; count of bases not matched to a gene: 10. There are 15 residues in the CDR3. The CDR3 coding sequence is TGTGCCAGTTCAACTAGCGGGAGGCCAGGTAATGAGCAGTTCTTC. Translating it yields CASSTSGRPGNEQFF. Together with reference TRBV9 and TRBJ2-1, the CDR3 gives the full variable domain: DSGVTQTPKHLITATGQRVTLRCSPRSGDLSVYWYQQSLDQGLQFLIQYYNGEERAKGNILERFSAQQFPDLHSELNLSSLELGDSALYFCASSTSGRPGNEQFFGPGTRLTVL.

The genes are TRBV6-1 and TRBJ1-1; D unclear. V lost 0 bases, J lost 3 bases, and 8 bases lay in between. Germline CDR1 and CDR2: MNHNS and SASEGT. The CDR3 length is 14 residues. CDR3 amino acids: CASSEAGTDTEAFF. The CDR3 nucleotides read TGTGCCAGCAGTGAAGCGGGCACTGACACTGAAGCTTTCTTT.

The chain links TRBV27 to TRBJ1-1, with TRBD1 matching over 8 bases. Germline-derived CDR1 and CDR2 are MNHEY and SMNVEV (reference sequence). V shed 6 bases and J 4 bases; nucleotides not matched to a gene: 4. This CDR3 comprises 13 residues. CDR3 sequence (DNA): TGTGCCAGCAGCGGACAGGGCGCCACTGAAGCTTTCTTT. Residues: CASSGQGATEAFF.

V gene TRBV3-1 (or the pseudogene TRBV3-2) combines with J gene TRBJ2-2; the match to TRBD2 covers 9 bases. From germline, CDR1 is LGHDT and CDR2 YNNKEL (reference sequence). J was trimmed by 1 base and V by 4 bases; bases with no gene match: 7. This CDR3 comprises 17 residues. DNA of the CDR3: TGTGCCAGCAGCCCGGGTAGCGGGAGAGGGAACACCGGGGAGCTGTTTTTT. Its protein is CASSPGSGRGNTGELFF.

V and J are TRBV7-3 and TRBJ2-7, with 14 bases that match TRBD2. The germline V gene has CDR1 SGHTA and CDR2 FQGTGA. The CDR3 covers 14 residues. J lost 7 bases, V lost 5 bases, and 4 bases had no gene match. CDR3 amino acids: CASSLGLAGAEQYF. In DNA form, the CDR3 reads TGTGCCAGCAGCCTGGGACTAGCGGGAGCGGAGCAGTACTTC.

J is TRBJ2-7 and V is TRBV7-2; possible D gene TRBD1, 6 bases. Germline lookup yields CDR1 SGHTA and CDR2 FQGNSA. The germline V and J ends were trimmed by 3 bases and 3 bases, with 9 bases remaining between them. The CDR3 loop spans 13 amino acids. Written as DNA, the CDR3 is TGTGCCAGCAGCTTCCAGGGGAACTACGAGCAGTACTTC. It yields the protein CASSFQGNYEQYF.

The rearrangement joins TRBV5-4 to TRBJ2-7, with TRBD2 as a possible D gene (5 bases). V lost 4 bases and J lost 0, with 11 bases in between. Per germline, CDR1 SGHNT and CDR2 YYREEE (reference sequence). This CDR3 contains 14 residues. This CDR3 reads CASSPEVSSYEQYV. The CDR3 nucleotides are TGTGCCAGCAGCCCGGAGGTTAGCTCCTACGAGCAGTACGTC.

This clone was detected a few times. The chain uses TRBV18 and TRBJ1-6, with D possibly TRBD1 on 5 matching bases. CDR3 length: 16 amino acids. Per the germline V gene, CDR1 is KGHSH and CDR2 is LQKENI. V lost 0 bases and J lost 10, with 16 bases in between. CDR3 nucleotide sequence: TGTGCCAGCTCACCACCTACGCGGGGCCAAGGGTCACCCCTCCACTTT. It is translated as CASSPPTRGQGSPLHF.

The rearrangement uses TRBV27 and TRBJ1-5, with a possible D match to TRBD1 (6 bases). The CDR3 totals 15 residues. Trimming pared 7 bases from V and 4 bases from J, leaving 17 bases between. CDR1 and CDR2 (germline): MNHEY, SMNVEV (reference sequence). The CDR3 is CASNRDSRSNQPQHF. DNA of the CDR3: TGTGCCAGCAACAGGGATTCTAGGTCGAATCAGCCCCAGCATTTT.

The chain has TRBV28 and TRBJ1-1, with D unclear. Germline V CDR1 and CDR2: MDHEN, SYDVKM. The V gene lost 10 bases and the J gene lost 5 bases, with 8 bases spanning the gap. CDR3 length: 10 residues. The CDR3 loop is CAIGRTEAFF. The DNA for the CDR3 is TGTGCCATAGGGAGAACTGAAGCTTTCTTT.

This clone was recorded only once. This chain links TRBV28 with TRBJ2-6, with D possibly being TRBD1 (6 bases). This CDR3 comprises 15 residues. CDR1 is MDHEN and CDR2 is SYDVKM in the germline V gene. Trimming left V 11 bases short and J 0 bases short, with 14 bases between. The CDR3 bases are TGTGCCGTACCCGACAGGAGCTCTGGGGCCAACGTCCTGACTTTC. Translating gives CAVPDRSSGANVLTF.